Below, 12 T cell receptor beta chains from the same sample are listed, as sequenced in a study of neoadjuvant anti-PD-1 for oral cavity cancer. Time point here: after neoadjuvant nivolumab, at surgical resection. Generated by immunoSEQ multiplex PCR, the TCRdb table keeps only in-frame clones and is missing some. Here the sample spans about 68,000 clones, about 88% being singletons. The sample in question was PBMCs, obtained after nivolumab (anti-PD-1) treatment. The receptors stem from a person between 35 and 79 years old with oral cavity squamous cell carcinoma.

The table lists this clone with a count of one. The V gene is TRBV25-1, the J gene TRBJ2-5; TRBD2 matches at 10 bases. V gave up 4 bases and J gave up 4 bases; unmatched junction bases: 9. From germline, CDR1 is MGHDK and CDR2 SYGVNS. This CDR3 region has 16 residues. As DNA, the CDR3 is TGTGCCAGCAGTGGCGGAGCGGGAGGGCCTAGAGAGACCCAGTACTTC. Translating it yields CASSGGAGGPRETQYF.

The chain joins TRBV4-1 to TRBJ2-1; 8 bases fit TRBD2. Trimming removed 0 bases from V and 1 base from J; junction bases left unmatched: 2. CDR3 length: 16 residues. In germline, CDR1 is MGHRA, CDR2 YSYEKL. The CDR3 DNA is TGCGCCAGCAGCCAAGAACTAGCGGTTTCCTACAATGAGCAGTTCTTC. This translates into CASSQELAVSYNEQFF.

For the CDR3, the DNA is TGTGCCAGTAGTATAGATCAGAGGGCGGGGACTGAAGCTTTCTTT. It translates to CASSIDQRAGTEAFF. The chain uses TRBV19 and TRBJ1-1; no reliable D call. V gave up 0 bases and J gave up 5 bases, with 13 bases separating them. Germline V CDR1 and CDR2: LNHDA, SQIVND (reference sequence). This CDR3 comprises 15 residues.

The genes are TRBV2 and TRBJ1-1; tentative D call: TRBD1 (5 bases). The germline V gene has CDR1 SNHLY and CDR2 FYNNEI. This CDR3 is 14 amino acids long. V was clipped by 4 bases and J by 2 bases, with 11 bases between them. This CDR3 reads CASSVPGLNTEAFF. The DNA of the CDR3 is TGTGCCAGCAGTGTTCCGGGACTAAACACTGAAGCTTTCTTT.

The V call is TRBV6-6, the J call TRBJ2-1; 7 bases are shared with TRBD2. The ends lost 1 base at V and 6 bases at J; junction bases unmatched: 9. The CDR3 totals 16 residues. Germline values: CDR1 MNHNY, CDR2 SVGAGI (reference sequence). In DNA, the CDR3 is TGTGCCAGCAGTTACTTGGGCGGGAGAAACCCCAATGAGCAGTTCTTC. Its translation: CASSYLGGRNPNEQFF.

CDR3 protein: CASSPGPLGDQPQHF. The CDR3, as DNA: TGTGCCAGCAGCCCAGGGCCCCTCGGGGATCAGCCCCAGCATTTT. This chain uses TRBV5-6 with TRBJ1-5, with a weak D call TRBD1 (5 bases). The CDR3 runs to 15 residues. Trimming took 4 bases from V and 5 from J, leaving 16 bases between them. CDR1 SGHDT and CDR2 YYEEEE come from the germline V gene.

This clone has just one count. This chain links TRBV6-1 with TRBJ1-5, with TRBD1 as a possible D gene (5 bases). CDR1 and CDR2 from the germline V gene are MNHNS and SASEGT. V lost 0 bases to trimming and J lost 0 bases, with 6 bases between them. The CDR3 consists of 15 residues. CDR3 sequence (DNA): TGTGCCAGCAGTGAAGCTGGGGGTAGCAATCAGCCCCAGCATTTT. Its protein product is CASSEAGGSNQPQHF.

The chain combines TRBV12-2 with TRBJ2-3; the table assigns TRBD1, which was not confirmed against the DNA. TRBV12-2 is given as a pseudogene. The CDR3 consists of 17 residues. The CDR3 protein is CASRPHTGKEVTDTQYF. The CDR3 DNA is TGTGCAAGTCGCCCACATACAGGGAAGGAGGTGACAGATACGCAGTATTTT.

In DNA, the CDR3 is TGTGCCAGCAGCTTATGGGAGGGGAATGAGCAGTTCTTC. This gives the protein CASSLWEGNEQFF. The chain joins TRBV11-2 to TRBJ2-1, with 7 bases lining up with TRBD2. V was pared by 2 bases and J by 7 bases, with 2 bases of the junction left unmatched. The V gene's germline CDR1 is SGHAT and CDR2 FQNNGV. This CDR3 is 13 amino acids long.

This clone came up once. V and J are TRBV7-9 and TRBJ2-7; TRBD1 might be the D (6 bases). V was pared by 7 bases and J by 5 bases, with 15 bases between. Germline V gives CDR1 SEHNR, CDR2 FQNEAQ (reference sequence). The CDR3 extends over 13 amino acids. CDR3 in amino acids: CASITGLENEQYF. DNA of the CDR3: TGTGCCAGCATCACAGGGTTAGAGAACGAGCAGTACTTC.

This chain uses TRBV6-1 with TRBJ2-7; 7 bases align to TRBD1. CDR1 and CDR2 from the germline V gene are MNHNS and SASEGT. CDR3 size: 14 residues. V gave up 7 bases and J gave up 0 bases; unmatched junction bases: 6. The DNA for the CDR3 is TGTGCCAGCACTGGGACAGCCCTCTCCTACGAGCAGTACTTC. Translation gives CASTGTALSYEQYF.

This rearrangement joins TRBV2 to TRBJ2-3; D unresolved. The CDR3 has 16 amino acids. Germline values: CDR1 SNHLY, CDR2 FYNNEI. Deletions cut 7 bases from V and 3 bases from J, with 20 bases between. In DNA, the CDR3 is TGTGCCAGCAAATCCCAAGGGCCCCACTCGACAGATACGCAGTATTTT. Translating gives CASKSQGPHSTDTQYF. Combining the CDR3 with reference TRBV2 and TRBJ2-3 gives the whole variable domain EPEVTQTPSHQVTQMGQEVILRCVPISNHLYFYWYRQILGQKVEFLVSFYNNEISEKSEIFDDQFSVERPDGSNFTLKIRSTKLEDSAMYFCASKSQGPHSTDTQYFGPGTRLTVL.